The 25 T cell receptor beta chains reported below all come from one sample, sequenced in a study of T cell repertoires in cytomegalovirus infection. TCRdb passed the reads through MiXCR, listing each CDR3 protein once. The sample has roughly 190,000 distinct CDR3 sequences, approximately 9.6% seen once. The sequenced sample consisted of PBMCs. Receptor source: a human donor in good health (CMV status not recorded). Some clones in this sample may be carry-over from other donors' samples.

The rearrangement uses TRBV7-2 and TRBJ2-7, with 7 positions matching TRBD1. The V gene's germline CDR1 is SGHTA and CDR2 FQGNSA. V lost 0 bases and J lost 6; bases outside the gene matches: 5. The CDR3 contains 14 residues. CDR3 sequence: CASSLAGTAPEQYF. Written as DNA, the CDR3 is TGTGCCAGCAGCTTAGCAGGGACAGCACCCGAGCAGTACTTC.

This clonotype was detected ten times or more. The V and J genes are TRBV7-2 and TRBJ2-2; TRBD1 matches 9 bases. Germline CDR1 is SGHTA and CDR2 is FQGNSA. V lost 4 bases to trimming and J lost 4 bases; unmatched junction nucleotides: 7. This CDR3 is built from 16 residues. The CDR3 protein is CASSWDRVGSTGELFF. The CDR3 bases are TGTGCCAGCAGCTGGGACAGGGTAGGGAGCACCGGGGAGCTGTTTTTT.

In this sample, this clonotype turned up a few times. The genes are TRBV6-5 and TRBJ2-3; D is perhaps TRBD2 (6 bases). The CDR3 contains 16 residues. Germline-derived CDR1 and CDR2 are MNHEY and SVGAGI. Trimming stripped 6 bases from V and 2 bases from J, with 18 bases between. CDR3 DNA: TGTGCCAGCAGCATTAGCGGAGCCATACACACAGATACGCAGTATTTT. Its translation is CASSISGAIHTDTQYF.

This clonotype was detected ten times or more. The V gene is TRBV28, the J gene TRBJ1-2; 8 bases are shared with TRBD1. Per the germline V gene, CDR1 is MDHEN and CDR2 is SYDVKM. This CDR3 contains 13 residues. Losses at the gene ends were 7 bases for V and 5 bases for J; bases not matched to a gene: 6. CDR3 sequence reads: CASIGQGFYGYTF. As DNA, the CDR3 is TGTGCCAGCATTGGACAGGGATTTTATGGCTACACCTTC.

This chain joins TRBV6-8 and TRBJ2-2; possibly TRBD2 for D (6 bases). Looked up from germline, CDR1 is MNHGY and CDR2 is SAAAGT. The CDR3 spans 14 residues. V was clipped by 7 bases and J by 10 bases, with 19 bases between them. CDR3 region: CASTGSQRGPELFF. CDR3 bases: TGTGCCAGCACCGGGAGCCAACGTGGGCCGGAGCTGTTTTTT.

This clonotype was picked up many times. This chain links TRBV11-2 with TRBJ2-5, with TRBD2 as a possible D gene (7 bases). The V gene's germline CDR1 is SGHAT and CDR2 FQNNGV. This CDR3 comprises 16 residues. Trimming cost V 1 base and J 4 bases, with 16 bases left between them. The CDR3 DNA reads TGTGCCAGCAGCTTAGTCGGGGGGCTCGACAGAGAGACCCAGTACTTC. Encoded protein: CASSLVGGLDRETQYF.

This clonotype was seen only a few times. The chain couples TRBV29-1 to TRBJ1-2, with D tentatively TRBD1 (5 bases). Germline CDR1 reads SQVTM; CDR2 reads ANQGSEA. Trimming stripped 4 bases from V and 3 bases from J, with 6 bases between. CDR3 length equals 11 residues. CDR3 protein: CSVVQDYGYTF. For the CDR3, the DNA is TGCAGCGTTGTACAGGACTATGGCTACACCTTC.

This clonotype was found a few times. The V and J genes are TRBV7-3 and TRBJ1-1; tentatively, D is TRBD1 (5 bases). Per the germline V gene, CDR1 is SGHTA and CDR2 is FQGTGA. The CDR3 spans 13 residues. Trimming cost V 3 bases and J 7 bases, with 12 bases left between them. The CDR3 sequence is CASSFGGAGEAFF. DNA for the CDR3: TGTGCCAGCAGCTTTGGAGGGGCCGGTGAAGCTTTCTTT. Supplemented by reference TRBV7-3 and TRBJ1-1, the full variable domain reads GAGVSQTPSNKVTEKGKYVELRCDPISGHTALYWYRQSLGQGPEFLIYFQGTGAADDSGLPNDRFFAVRPEGSVSTLKIQRTERGDSAVYLCASSFGGAGEAFFGQGTRLTVV.

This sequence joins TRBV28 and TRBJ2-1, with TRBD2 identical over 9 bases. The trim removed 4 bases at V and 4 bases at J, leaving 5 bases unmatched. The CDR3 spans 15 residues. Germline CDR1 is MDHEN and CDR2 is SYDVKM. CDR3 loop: CASSSSLAGYNEQFF. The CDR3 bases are TGTGCCAGCAGTTCAAGCCTAGCGGGGTACAATGAGCAGTTCTTC.

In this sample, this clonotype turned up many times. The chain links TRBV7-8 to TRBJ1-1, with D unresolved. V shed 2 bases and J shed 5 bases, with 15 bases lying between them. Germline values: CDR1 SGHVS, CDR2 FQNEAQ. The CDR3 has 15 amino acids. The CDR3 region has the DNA TGTGCCAGCAGCTTATTTTTGCCACGCGGGACTGAAGCTTTCTTT. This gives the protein CASSLFLPRGTEAFF.

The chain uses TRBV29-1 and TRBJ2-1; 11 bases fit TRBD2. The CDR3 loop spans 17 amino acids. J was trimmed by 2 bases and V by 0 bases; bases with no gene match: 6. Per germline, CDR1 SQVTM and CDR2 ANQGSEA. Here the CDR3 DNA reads TGCAGCGTTGAAGATCGGAGGACTAGCGGGCCCTACAATGAGCAGTTCTTC. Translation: CSVEDRRTSGPYNEQFF.

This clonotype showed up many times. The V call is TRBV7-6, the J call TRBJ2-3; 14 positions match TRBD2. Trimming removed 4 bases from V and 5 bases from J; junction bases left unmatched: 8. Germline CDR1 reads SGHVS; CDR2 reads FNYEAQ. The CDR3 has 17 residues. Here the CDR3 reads CASSSLGGTSGRDTQYF. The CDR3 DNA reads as TGTGCCAGCAGCTCACTGGGTGGGACTAGCGGGAGAGATACGCAGTATTTT.

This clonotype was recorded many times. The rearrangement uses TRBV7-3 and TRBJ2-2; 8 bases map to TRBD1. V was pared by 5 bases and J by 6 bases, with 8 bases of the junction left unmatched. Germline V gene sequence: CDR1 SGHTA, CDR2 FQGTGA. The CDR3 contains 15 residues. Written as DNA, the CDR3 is TGTGCCAGCAGCCAGGGGGCTACACTGGCCGGGGAGCTGTTTTTT. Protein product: CASSQGATLAGELFF.

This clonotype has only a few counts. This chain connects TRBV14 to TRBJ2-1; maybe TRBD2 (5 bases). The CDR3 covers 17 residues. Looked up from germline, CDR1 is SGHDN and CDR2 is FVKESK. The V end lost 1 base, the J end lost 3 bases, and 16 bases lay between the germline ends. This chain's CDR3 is CASSQVGVGLSYNEQFF. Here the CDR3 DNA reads TGTGCCAGCAGCCAAGTAGGCGTAGGACTTAGCTACAATGAGCAGTTCTTC.

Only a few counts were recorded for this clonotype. The CDR3 spells CASSEGQLENQPQHF. Written as DNA, the CDR3 is TGTGCCAGCAGCGAAGGACAGTTAGAAAATCAGCCCCAGCATTTT. The chain carries TRBV9 and TRBJ1-5; possible D gene TRBD1, 6 bases. CDR1 SGDLS and CDR2 YYNGEE come from the germline V gene. V lost 3 bases and J 4 bases, leaving 14 bases between the germline ends. The CDR3 has 15 residues.

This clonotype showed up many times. The CDR3 nucleotides are TGTGCCAGCAGCTTCCCGGGGAGAGGGGGCTACACCTTC. Its translation: CASSFPGRGGYTF. The chain has TRBV7-2 and TRBJ1-2; D not resolved. The CDR3 extends over 13 amino acids. V lost 3 bases and J 8 bases, leaving 13 bases between the germline ends. CDR1 and CDR2 from the germline V gene are SGHTA and FQGNSA.

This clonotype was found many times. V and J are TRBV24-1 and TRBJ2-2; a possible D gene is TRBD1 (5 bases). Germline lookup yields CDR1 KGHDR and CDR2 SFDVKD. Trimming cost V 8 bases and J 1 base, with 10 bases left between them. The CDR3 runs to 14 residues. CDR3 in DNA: TGTGCCACCAAGGCAGGGAAGAACACCGGGGAGCTGTTTTTT. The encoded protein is CATKAGKNTGELFF.

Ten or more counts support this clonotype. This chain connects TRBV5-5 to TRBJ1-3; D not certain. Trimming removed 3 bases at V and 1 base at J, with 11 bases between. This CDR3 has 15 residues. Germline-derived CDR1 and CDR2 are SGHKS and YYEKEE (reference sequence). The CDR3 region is CASSSAVYSGNTIYF. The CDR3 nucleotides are TGTGCCAGCAGCTCAGCAGTCTATTCTGGAAACACCATATATTTT.

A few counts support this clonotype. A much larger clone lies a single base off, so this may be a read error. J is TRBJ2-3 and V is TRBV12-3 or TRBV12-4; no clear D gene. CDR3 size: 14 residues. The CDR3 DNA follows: TGTGCCAGCAGTTTTAAGCTAGTCCCAGATACGCGGTATTTT. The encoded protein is CASSFKLVPDTRYF.

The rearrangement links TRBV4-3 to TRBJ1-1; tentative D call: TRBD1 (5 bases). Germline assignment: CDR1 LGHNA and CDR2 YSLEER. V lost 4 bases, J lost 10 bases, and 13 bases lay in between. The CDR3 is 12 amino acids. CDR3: CASSRDRSGAFF. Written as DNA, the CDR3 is TGCGCCAGCAGCCGAGACAGAAGTGGAGCTTTCTTT.

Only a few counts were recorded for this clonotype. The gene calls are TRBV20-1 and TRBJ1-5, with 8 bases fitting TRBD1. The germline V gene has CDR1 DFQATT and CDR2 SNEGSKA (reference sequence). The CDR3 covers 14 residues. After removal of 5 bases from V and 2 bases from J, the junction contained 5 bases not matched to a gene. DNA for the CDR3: TGCAGTGCTTCGGACAGGGCTGGCAATCAGCCCCAGCATTTT. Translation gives CSASDRAGNQPQHF.

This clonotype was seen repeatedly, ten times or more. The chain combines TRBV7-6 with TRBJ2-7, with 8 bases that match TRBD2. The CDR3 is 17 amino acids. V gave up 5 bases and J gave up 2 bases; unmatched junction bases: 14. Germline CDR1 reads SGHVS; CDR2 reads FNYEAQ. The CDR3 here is CASSIGGSGALTYEQYF. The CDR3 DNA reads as TGTGCCAGCAGCATCGGGGGTAGCGGGGCCCTGACCTACGAGCAGTACTTC.

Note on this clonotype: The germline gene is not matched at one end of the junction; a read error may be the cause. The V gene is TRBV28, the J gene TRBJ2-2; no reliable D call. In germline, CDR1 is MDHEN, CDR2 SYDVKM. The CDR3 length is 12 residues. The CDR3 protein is CASQRNNGELFF. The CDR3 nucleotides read TGTGCCAGTCAGAGGAACAACGGGGAGCTGTTTTTT.

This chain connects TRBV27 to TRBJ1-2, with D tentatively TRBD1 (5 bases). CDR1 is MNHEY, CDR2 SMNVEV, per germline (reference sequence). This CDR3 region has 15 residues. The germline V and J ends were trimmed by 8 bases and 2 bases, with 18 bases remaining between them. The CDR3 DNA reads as TGTGCCAGCCAAGGGACGGCTACCCTCAACTATGGCTACACCTTC. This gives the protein CASQGTATLNYGYTF.

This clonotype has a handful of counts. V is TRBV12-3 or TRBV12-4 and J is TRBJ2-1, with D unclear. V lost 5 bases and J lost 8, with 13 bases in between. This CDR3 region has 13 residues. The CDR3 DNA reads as TGTGCCAGCAGTCCTGGCTCAGTCGATGAGCAGTTCTTC. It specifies CASSPGSVDEQFF.